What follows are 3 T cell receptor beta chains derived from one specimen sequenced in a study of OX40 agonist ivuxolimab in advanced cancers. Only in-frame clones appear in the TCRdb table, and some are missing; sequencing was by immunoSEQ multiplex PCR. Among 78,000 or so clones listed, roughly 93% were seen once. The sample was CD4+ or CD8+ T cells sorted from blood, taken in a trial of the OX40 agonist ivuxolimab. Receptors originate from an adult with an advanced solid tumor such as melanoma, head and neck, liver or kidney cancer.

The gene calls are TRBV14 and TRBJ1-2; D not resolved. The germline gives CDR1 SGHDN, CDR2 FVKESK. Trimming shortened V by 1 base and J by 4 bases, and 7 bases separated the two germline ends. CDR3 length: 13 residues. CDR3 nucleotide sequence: TGTGCCAGCAGCCAAGTTCCGCTCTATGGCTACACCTTC. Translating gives CASSQVPLYGYTF.

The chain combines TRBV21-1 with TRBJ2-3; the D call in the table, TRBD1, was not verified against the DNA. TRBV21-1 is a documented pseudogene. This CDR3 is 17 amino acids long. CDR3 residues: CASSKARDISSTDTQYF. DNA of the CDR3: TGTGCCAGCAGCAAAGCCCGGGACATCTCTAGCACAGATACGCAGTATTTT.

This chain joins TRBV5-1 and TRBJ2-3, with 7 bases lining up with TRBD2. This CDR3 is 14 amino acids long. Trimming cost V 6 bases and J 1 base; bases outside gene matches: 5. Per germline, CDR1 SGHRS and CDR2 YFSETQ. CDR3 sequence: CASTGGGGTDTQYF. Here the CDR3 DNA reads TGCGCCAGCACCGGCGGGGGTGGCACAGATACGCAGTATTTT.